The 23 T cell receptor beta chains below were found in one sample sequenced in a study of blood T cell repertoires in COVID-19. Sequencing was performed with immunoSEQ multiplex PCR; in TCRdb, only in-frame clones are kept and a portion is missing. The data contain some 280,000 clones, around nine tenths of them seen just once; the ten biggest clones take up around 13%. The sequenced sample was peripheral blood. The receptors shown here come from a woman in her sixties or seventies with acute or convalescent COVID-19.

The rearrangement links TRBV6-6 to TRBJ2-7; TRBD1 matches 8 bases. V dropped 4 bases and J dropped 6; count of bases not matched to a gene: 14. The CDR3 is 16 residues long. The germline V gene has CDR1 MNHNY and CDR2 SVGAGI (reference sequence). The CDR3 loop is CASSSDRGRGAFEQYF. Written as DNA, the CDR3 is TGTGCCAGCAGTTCCGACAGGGGAAGGGGGGCGTTCGAGCAGTACTTC.

The V and J genes are TRBV2 and TRBJ1-5; D uncertain. The CDR3 length is 15 residues. The germline V gene has CDR1 SNHLY and CDR2 FYNNEI. V was clipped by 5 bases and J by 0 bases, with 11 bases between them. CDR3 protein: CASSWFENSNQPQHF. The CDR3 DNA sequence: TGTGCCAGCAGTTGGTTTGAGAATAGCAATCAGCCCCAGCATTTT.

This clone appeared a single time. The chain is built from TRBV11-2 and TRBJ2-5; 9 nucleotides line up with TRBD1. The germline V gene encodes CDR1 SGHAT and CDR2 FQNNGV. V shed 6 bases and J 5 bases; nucleotides not matched to a gene: 7. CDR3 size: 14 residues. The CDR3 is CASRPGQGYETQYF. CDR3 in DNA: TGTGCCAGCAGGCCGGGACAGGGTTATGAGACCCAGTACTTC.

The rearrangement links TRBV28 to TRBJ2-3; 11 nucleotides agree with TRBD2. CDR3 size: 15 residues. Germline CDR1 reads MDHEN; CDR2 reads SYDVKM. The junction had 2 bases not matched to a gene; V was cut back by 2 bases and J by 4 bases. As DNA, the CDR3 is TGTGCCAGCAGTTTACTAGCGGGGGGAGCAGATACGCAGTATTTT. This codes for CASSLLAGGADTQYF.

V gene TRBV29-1 combines with J gene TRBJ1-1; D remains ambiguous. V was shortened by 0 bases and J by 1 base, with 9 bases between the two germline ends. Germline lookup yields CDR1 SQVTM and CDR2 ANQGSEA. CDR3 length: 14 residues. For the CDR3, the DNA is TGCAGCGTTGAAGATCGAGGAGGGAACACTGAAGCTTTCTTT. Residues: CSVEDRGGNTEAFF.

The chain carries TRBV9 and TRBJ2-1; 9 bases are shared with TRBD1. The CDR3 runs to 16 residues. V shed 1 base, J shed 6 bases, and the junction held 8 bases outside the gene matches. Germline V gene data show CDR1 as SGDLS and CDR2 as YYNGEE. This chain's CDR3 is CASSVTGTGTFNEQFF. In DNA, the CDR3 is TGTGCCAGCAGCGTAACCGGGACAGGGACTTTCAATGAGCAGTTCTTC.

The chain couples TRBV5-4 to TRBJ1-1; unclear D gene. The CDR3 consists of 14 residues. CDR1 is SGHNT, CDR2 YYREEE, per germline (reference sequence). Deletions cut 1 base from V and 3 bases from J, with 10 bases between. DNA for the CDR3: TGTGCCAGCAGCTTGTCACGGGAAGACACTGAAGCTTTCTTT. It translates to CASSLSREDTEAFF.

The rearrangement joins TRBV10-3 to TRBJ2-7; TRBD2 matches 11 bases. Germline CDR1 and CDR2: ENHRY and SYGVKD. With 3 bases clipped from V and 2 bases from J, the junction kept 3 bases outside the gene matches. The CDR3 consists of 15 residues. This CDR3 reads CAISEGTSGTYEQYF. The CDR3 bases are TGTGCCATCAGTGAAGGGACTAGCGGTACCTACGAGCAGTACTTC.

The J gene is TRBJ1-1, the V gene TRBV12-3 or TRBV12-4; D unclear. This CDR3 contains 13 residues. The ends were cut back, 4 bases at V and 4 bases at J, with 10 bases in the middle. CDR3 residues: CASSSVPGTEAFF. In DNA, the CDR3 is TGTGCCAGCAGTTCCGTACCGGGCACTGAAGCTTTCTTT.

The genes are TRBV6-2 or TRBV6-3 and TRBJ1-3; 8 bases are a match to TRBD1. This CDR3 is built from 14 residues. From germline, CDR1 is MNHEY and CDR2 SVGEGT. Germline trimming cut 6 bases from V and 4 bases from J; bases unmatched to any gene: 5. This CDR3 is CASSPGDRGNTIYF. In nucleotides, the CDR3 is TGTGCCAGCAGCCCAGGGGACAGGGGAAACACCATATATTTT.

The genes are TRBV7-2 and TRBJ2-3; tentatively, D is TRBD1 (6 bases). CDR3 length: 16 amino acids. Germline V CDR1 and CDR2: SGHTA, FQGNSA. Trimming shortened V by 3 bases and J by 5 bases, and 18 bases separated the two germline ends. CDR3 region: CASSLGAWGPGDTQYF. The DNA for the CDR3 is TGTGCCAGCAGCTTGGGAGCGTGGGGGCCGGGAGATACGCAGTATTTT.

The chain has TRBV5-4 and TRBJ1-3; D might be TRBD1 (6 bases). V lost 4 bases to trimming and J lost 3 bases, with 14 bases between them. Germline-derived CDR1 and CDR2 are SGHNT and YYREEE (reference sequence). This CDR3 has 15 residues. CDR3 in DNA: TGTGCCAGCAGCATCGGACAGAACTTTGGAAACACCATATATTTT. Residues: CASSIGQNFGNTIYF.

The chain carries TRBV5-1 and TRBJ1-2; maybe TRBD1 (5 bases). The CDR3 loop spans 14 amino acids. Germline lookup yields CDR1 SGHRS and CDR2 YFSETQ. Trimming took off 0 bases at V and 7 bases at J, with 13 bases between the two ends. In DNA form, the CDR3 reads TGCGCCAGCAGCTTGGATGGGGGGACGAGTGGCTACACCTTC. Protein: CASSLDGGTSGYTF.

The CDR3 sequence is CSVDLLAGEETQYF. CDR3 bases: TGCAGCGTTGACCTCCTAGCGGGAGAAGAGACCCAGTACTTC. This chain connects TRBV29-1 to TRBJ2-5, with 10 bases that match TRBD2. In germline, CDR1 is SQVTM, CDR2 ANQGSEA. Trimming at V came to 3 bases and at J to 3 bases, leaving 4 bases not matched to a gene. This CDR3 is built from 14 residues.

The chain joins TRBV6-5 to TRBJ2-3; 7 nucleotides line up with TRBD1. There are 14 residues in the CDR3. Germline CDR1 MNHEY, CDR2 SVGAGI. Trimming at V came to 7 bases and at J to 1 base, leaving 5 bases not matched to a gene. This CDR3 reads CASKQGIRTDTQYF. DNA for the CDR3: TGTGCCAGCAAACAGGGGATACGCACAGATACGCAGTATTTT.

The chain is built from TRBV5-1 and TRBJ2-7, with a possible D match to TRBD2 (6 bases). The CDR3 runs to 12 residues. Trimming removed 4 bases from V and 6 bases from J, with 11 bases in between. Germline V lookup: CDR1 SGHRS, CDR2 YFSETQ. CDR3 sequence: CASSPGGVEQYF. Here the CDR3 DNA reads TGCGCCAGCAGCCCCGGGGGAGTCGAGCAGTACTTC.

The chain joins TRBV7-9 to TRBJ2-1; 9 bases are shared with TRBD2. The J segment lost 8 bases and the V segment lost 1 base, leaving 9 bases of the junction unmatched. The CDR3 totals 16 residues. Looked up from germline, CDR1 is SEHNR and CDR2 is FQNEAQ (reference sequence). In DNA, the CDR3 is TGTGCCAGCAGCTTAGGACTAGCGGACCGAAGGGATGAGCAGTTCTTC. It specifies CASSLGLADRRDEQFF.

This chain joins TRBV18 and TRBJ1-2; 10 bases match TRBD1. The CDR3 length is 15 residues. From germline, CDR1 is KGHSH and CDR2 LQKENI. With V trimmed by 6 bases and J by 6 bases, 10 bases remained unmatched. The CDR3 sequence: CASSTGTGVGDGYTF. CDR3 bases: TGTGCCAGCTCGACCGGGACAGGGGTTGGGGATGGCTACACCTTC.

This chain connects TRBV7-8 to TRBJ1-3; no reliable D call. This CDR3 is built from 13 residues. V was pared by 2 bases and J by 4 bases, with 6 bases between. Germline assignment: CDR1 SGHVS and CDR2 FQNEAQ. DNA for the CDR3: TGTGCCAGCAGCTTACAACAGGGAAACACCATATATTTT. As protein: CASSLQQGNTIYF.

The chain employs TRBV10-1 and TRBJ1-2; tentatively, D is TRBD1 (5 bases). Trimming stripped 0 bases from V and 4 bases from J, with 9 bases between. Per germline, CDR1 WNHNN and CDR2 SYGVQD (reference sequence). The CDR3 runs to 14 residues. CDR3 sequence: CASSESGVFYGYTF. The CDR3 nucleotides are TGCGCCAGCAGTGAGTCAGGGGTCTTCTATGGCTACACCTTC.

J is TRBJ2-2 and V is TRBV5-1; possible D gene TRBD1, 6 bases. This CDR3 is 14 amino acids long. CDR1 is SGHRS, CDR2 YFSETQ, per germline. V gave up 8 bases and J gave up 0 bases, with 11 bases separating them. The CDR3 nucleotides are TGCGCCAGTCGGACAGCAGCGAACACCGGGGAGCTGTTTTTT. Translating it yields CASRTAANTGELFF.

This clone was found once. V gene TRBV5-1 combines with J gene TRBJ2-6; D might be TRBD1 (6 bases). The CDR3 covers 15 residues. Germline CDR1 reads SGHRS; CDR2 reads YFSETQ. The ends were cut back, 3 bases at V and 4 bases at J, with 11 bases in the middle. The CDR3 DNA sequence: TGCGCCAGCAGCTCCACAGGGATCGGGGCCAACGTCCTGACTTTC. Its protein is CASSSTGIGANVLTF.

This clone was picked up one time. The chain recombines TRBV5-1 with TRBJ2-3; 9 nucleotides agree with TRBD1. The CDR3 is 16 amino acids. Germline V gives CDR1 SGHRS, CDR2 YFSETQ. The trim removed 4 bases at V and 0 bases at J, leaving 6 bases unmatched. The CDR3: CASSKGQGESTDTQYF. The CDR3, as DNA: TGCGCCAGCAGCAAGGGACAGGGCGAAAGCACAGATACGCAGTATTTT.